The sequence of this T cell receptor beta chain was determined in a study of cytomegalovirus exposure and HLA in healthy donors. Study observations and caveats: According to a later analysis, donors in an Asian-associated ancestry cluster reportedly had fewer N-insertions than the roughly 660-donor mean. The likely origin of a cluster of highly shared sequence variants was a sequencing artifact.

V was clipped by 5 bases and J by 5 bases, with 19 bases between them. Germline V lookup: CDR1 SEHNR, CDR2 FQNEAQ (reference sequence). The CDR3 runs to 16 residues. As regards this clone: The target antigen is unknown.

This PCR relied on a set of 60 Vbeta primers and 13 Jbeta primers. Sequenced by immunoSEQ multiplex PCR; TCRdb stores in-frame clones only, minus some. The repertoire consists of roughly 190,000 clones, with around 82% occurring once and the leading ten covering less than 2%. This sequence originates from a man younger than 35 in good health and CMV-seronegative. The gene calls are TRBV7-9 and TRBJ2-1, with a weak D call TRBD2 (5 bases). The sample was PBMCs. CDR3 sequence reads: CASSVNSGIANNEQFF. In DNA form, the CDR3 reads TGTGCCAGCAGCGTAAACTCCGGGATCGCGAACAATGAGCAGTTCTTC.